The entry that follows covers one T cell receptor (beta chain) sequence. The entry originates in a study of blood T cell repertoires in COVID-19. Study information: The United States, Italy and Spain were the sources of the acute and convalescent COVID-19 samples.

In germline, CDR1 is LGHDT, CDR2 YNNKEL (reference sequence). The CDR3 extends over 11 amino acids. Trimming took off 7 bases at V and 9 bases at J, with 12 bases between the two ends. Produced via immunoSEQ multiplex PCR; TCRdb's table is partial and in-frame only. The sample consists of 130,000 or so clones, around nine tenths of them appearing once. The sample comprised peripheral blood. This chain links TRBV3-1 (or the pseudogene TRBV3-2) with TRBJ1-1; D possibly corresponds to TRBD1 (5 bases). This TCR was recovered from a woman in her forties or fifties with acute or convalescent COVID-19. CDR3 amino acids: CASTIGQKAFF. CDR3 nucleotides: TGTGCCAGCACTATAGGACAAAAAGCTTTCTTT.